This T cell receptor (beta chain) was identified in a study of patients and donors after allogeneic stem cell transplantation. Germline-derived CDR1 and CDR2 are MNHNS and SASEGT. The CDR3 has 12 residues. Trimming took 2 bases from V and 10 from J, leaving 9 bases between them. TCRdb re-derived calls from the RT-PCR reads in MiXCR, one entry per CDR3 protein. The sample yields roughly 960,000 distinct CDR3 sequences, roughly 17% seen once. J is TRBJ2-1 and V is TRBV6-1, with D possibly matching TRBD1 (5 bases). Sequenced sample: blood, either unsorted or a sorted T cell fraction (not recorded which). This TCR came from a human donor who was either an allogeneic HSCT recipient or a stem cell or donor lymphocyte infusion donor (not recorded which). It is not recorded whose cells these are; they may come from a transplant donor. CDR3 sequence: CASSEQGREQFF. CDR3 nucleotide sequence: TGTGCCAGCAGTGAACAGGGTCGGGAGCAGTTCTTC.